This T cell receptor (beta chain) is from a study of shared clonotypes between healthy human individuals. CD45RO-negative, CCR7-positively selected cells formed the naive CD8 fraction, excluding terminally differentiated effector memory CD45RA+ cells. From germline, CDR1 is SGDLS and CDR2 YYNGEE. The V gene end was trimmed by 4 bases and the J gene end by 0 bases; junction bases not matched to a gene: 6. This CDR3 has 16 residues. Sequencing was performed with immunoSEQ multiplex PCR; in TCRdb, only in-frame clones are kept and a portion is missing. The table includes just over 2,000,000 clones, just under 95% detected once.

This sequence was found in a man aged 18-30 years in good health. The sequenced material came from naive CD8+ T cells sorted from blood. V and J are TRBV9 and TRBJ2-1; 8 bases agree with TRBD2. CDR3 sequence (DNA): TGTGCCAGCAGCCCCGGAAGCGGGAGCTCCTACAATGAGCAGTTCTTC. Amino acid sequence: CASSPGSGSSYNEQFF. Based on the CDR3 plus reference TRBV9 and TRBJ2-1, the full variable domain is DSGVTQTPKHLITATGQRVTLRCSPRSGDLSVYWYQQSLDQGLQFLIQYYNGEERAKGNILERFSAQQFPDLHSELNLSSLELGDSALYFCASSPGSGSSYNEQFFGPGTRLTVL.